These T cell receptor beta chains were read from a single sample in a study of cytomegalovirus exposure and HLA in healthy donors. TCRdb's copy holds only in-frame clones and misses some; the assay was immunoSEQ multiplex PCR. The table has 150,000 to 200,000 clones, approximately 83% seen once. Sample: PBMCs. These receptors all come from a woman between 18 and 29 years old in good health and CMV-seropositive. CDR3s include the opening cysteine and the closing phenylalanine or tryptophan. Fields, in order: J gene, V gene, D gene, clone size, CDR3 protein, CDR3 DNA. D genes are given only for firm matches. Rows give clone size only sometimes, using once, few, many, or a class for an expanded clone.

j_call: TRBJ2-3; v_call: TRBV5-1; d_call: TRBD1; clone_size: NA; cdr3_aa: CASSLEGTGGADTQYF; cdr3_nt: TGCGCCAGCAGCTTGGAGGGGACAGGGGGAGCAGATACGCAGTATTTT
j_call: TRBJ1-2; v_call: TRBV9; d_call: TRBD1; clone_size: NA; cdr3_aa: CASSVNRDRAFSGYTF; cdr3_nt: TGTGCCAGCAGCGTTAATCGGGACAGGGCCTTTTCTGGCTACACCTTC
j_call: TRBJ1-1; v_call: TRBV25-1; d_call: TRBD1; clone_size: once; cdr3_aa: CASQKDRGYTEAFF; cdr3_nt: TGTGCCAGCCAAAAAGACAGGGGATACACTGAAGCTTTCTTT
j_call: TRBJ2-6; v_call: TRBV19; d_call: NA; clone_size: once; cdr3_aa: CASSHTINSGANVLTF; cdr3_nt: TGTGCCAGTAGCCACACAATAAACTCTGGGGCCAACGTCCTGACTTTC
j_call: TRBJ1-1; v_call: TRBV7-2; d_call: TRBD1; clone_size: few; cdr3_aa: CASSWGQSLDAFF; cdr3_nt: TGTGCCAGCAGCTGGGGACAGTCCCTTGACGCTTTCTTT
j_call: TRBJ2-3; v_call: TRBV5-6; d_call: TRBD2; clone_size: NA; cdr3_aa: CASSSGLADPDTQYF; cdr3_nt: TGTGCCAGCAGCTCGGGACTAGCCGACCCAGATACGCAGTATTTT
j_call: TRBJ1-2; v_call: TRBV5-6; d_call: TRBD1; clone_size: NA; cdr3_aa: CASSSGGDGYTF; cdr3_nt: TGTGCCAGCAGTTCAGGGGGAGATGGCTACACCTTC
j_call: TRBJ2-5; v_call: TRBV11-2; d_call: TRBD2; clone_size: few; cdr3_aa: CASSLDYGGEETQYF; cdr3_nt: TGTGCCAGCAGCTTAGATTACGGGGGGGAAGAGACCCAGTACTTC
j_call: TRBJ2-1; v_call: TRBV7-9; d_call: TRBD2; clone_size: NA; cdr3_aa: CASSLVAGGLDEQFF; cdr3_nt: TGTGCCAGCAGCTTAGTAGCGGGGGGGTTGGATGAGCAGTTCTTC
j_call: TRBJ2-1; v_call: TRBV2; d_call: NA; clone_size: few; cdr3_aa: CASRTVSYNEQFF; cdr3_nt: TGTGCCAGCAGGACAGTGTCCTACAATGAGCAGTTCTTC
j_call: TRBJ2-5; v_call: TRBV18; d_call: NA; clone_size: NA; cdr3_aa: CASSPNRQETQYF; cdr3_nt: TGTGCCAGCTCACCAAACAGGCAAGAGACCCAGTACTTC
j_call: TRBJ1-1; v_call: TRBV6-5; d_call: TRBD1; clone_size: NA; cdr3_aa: CASSNPGQGVAEAFF; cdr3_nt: TGTGCCAGCAGTAATCCGGGACAGGGGGTCGCTGAAGCTTTCTTT
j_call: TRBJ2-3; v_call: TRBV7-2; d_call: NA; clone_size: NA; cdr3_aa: CASAVTDTQYF; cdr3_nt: TGTGCCAGCGCGGTCACAGATACGCAGTATTTT
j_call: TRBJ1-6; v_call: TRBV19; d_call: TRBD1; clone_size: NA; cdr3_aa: CASSGGGIGNSPLHF; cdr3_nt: TGTGCCAGTAGTGGAGGGGGCATCGGTAATTCACCCCTCCACTTT
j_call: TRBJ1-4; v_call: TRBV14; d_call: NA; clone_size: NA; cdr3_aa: CASSQDLGRGATNEKLFF; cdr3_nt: TGTGCCAGCAGCCAAGATCTTGGCAGGGGTGCAACTAATGAAAAACTGTTTTTT
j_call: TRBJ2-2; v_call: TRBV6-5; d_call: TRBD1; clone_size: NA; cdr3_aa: CASIQGGVTGELFF; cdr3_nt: TGTGCCAGCATACAGGGGGGAGTCACCGGGGAGCTGTTTTTT
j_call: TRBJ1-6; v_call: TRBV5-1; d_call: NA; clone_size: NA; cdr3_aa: CASSLGQDSPLHF; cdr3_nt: TGCGCCAGCAGCTTGGGACAGGATTCACCCCTCCACTTT
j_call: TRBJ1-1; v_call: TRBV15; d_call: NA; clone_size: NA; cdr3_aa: CATSRGSGERAFF; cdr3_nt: TGTGCCACCAGCAGAGGGTCCGGGGAGAGAGCTTTCTTT
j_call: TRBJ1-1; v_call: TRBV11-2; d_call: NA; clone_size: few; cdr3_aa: CASSPQGSDTEAFF; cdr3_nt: TGTGCCAGCAGCCCCCAGGGGTCGGACACTGAAGCTTTCTTT
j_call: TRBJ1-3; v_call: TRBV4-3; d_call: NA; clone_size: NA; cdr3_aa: CASSQVLRGAGNTIYF; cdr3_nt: TGCGCCAGCAGCCAAGTATTGCGGGGTGCTGGAAACACCATATATTTT
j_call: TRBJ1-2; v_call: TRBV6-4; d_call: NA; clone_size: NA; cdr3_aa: CASSLGGGYGYTF; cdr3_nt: TGTGCCAGCAGCCTCGGGGGTGGCTATGGCTACACCTTC
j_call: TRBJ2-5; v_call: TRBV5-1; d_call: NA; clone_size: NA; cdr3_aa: CASSFGGQSTIQETQYF; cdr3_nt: TGCGCCAGCAGCTTTGGCGGACAGAGTACAATCCAAGAGACCCAGTACTTC
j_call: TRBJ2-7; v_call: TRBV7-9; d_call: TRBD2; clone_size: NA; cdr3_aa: CASSFWGGSGRSYEQYF; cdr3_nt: TGTGCCAGCAGCTTTTGGGGGGGGAGCGGACGCTCCTACGAGCAGTACTTC
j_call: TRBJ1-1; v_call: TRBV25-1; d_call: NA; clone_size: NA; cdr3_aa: CASSESRGLNTEAFF; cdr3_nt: TGTGCCAGCAGTGAATCGCGGGGGCTGAACACTGAAGCTTTCTTT
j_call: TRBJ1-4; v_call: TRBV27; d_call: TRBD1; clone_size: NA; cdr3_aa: CASSDDRAPATNEKLFF; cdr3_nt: TGTGCCAGCAGTGACGACAGGGCTCCCGCAACTAATGAAAAACTGTTTTTT
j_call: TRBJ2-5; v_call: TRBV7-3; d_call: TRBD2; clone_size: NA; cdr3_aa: CASSLTSSGGEETQYF; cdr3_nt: TGTGCCAGCAGCTTGACGTCAAGCGGGGGAGAAGAGACCCAGTACTTC
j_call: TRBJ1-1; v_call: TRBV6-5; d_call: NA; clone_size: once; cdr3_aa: CASSSPSLPNTEAFF; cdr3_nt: TGTGCCAGCAGCTCCCCTAGCCTGCCGAACACTGAAGCTTTCTTT
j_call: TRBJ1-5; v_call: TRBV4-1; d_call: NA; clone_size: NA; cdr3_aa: CASRPAVGHSNQPQHF; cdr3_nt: TGCGCCAGCAGACCCGCCGTGGGACATAGCAATCAGCCCCAGCATTTT
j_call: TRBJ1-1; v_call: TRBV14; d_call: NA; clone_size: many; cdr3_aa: CASSQAGGLAEAFF; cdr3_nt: TGTGCCAGCAGCCAAGCGGGAGGTTTGGCAGAAGCTTTCTTT
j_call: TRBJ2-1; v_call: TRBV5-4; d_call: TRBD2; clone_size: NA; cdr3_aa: CASRPGLAGYNEQFF; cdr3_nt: TGTGCCAGCAGACCAGGACTAGCGGGGTACAATGAGCAGTTCTTC
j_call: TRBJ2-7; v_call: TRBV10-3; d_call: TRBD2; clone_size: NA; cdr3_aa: CAISESLGGAKEQYF; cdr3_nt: TGTGCCATCAGTGAGTCACTCGGGGGGGCGAAGGAGCAGTACTTC
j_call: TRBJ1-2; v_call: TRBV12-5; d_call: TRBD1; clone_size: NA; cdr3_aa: CASGLDTGGGYTF; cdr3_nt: TGTGCTAGTGGTTTGGACACAGGGGGAGGCTACACCTTC
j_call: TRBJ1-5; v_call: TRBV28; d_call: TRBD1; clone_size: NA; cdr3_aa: CASSRTGRTQHF; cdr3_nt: TGTGCCAGCAGCAGGACAGGGCGGACCCAGCATTTT
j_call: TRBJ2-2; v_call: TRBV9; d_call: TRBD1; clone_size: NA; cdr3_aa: CASNRGTGELFF; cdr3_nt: TGTGCCAGCAACAGGGGCACCGGGGAGCTGTTTTTT
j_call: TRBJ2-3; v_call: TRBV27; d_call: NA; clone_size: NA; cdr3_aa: CASSSQGNTQYF; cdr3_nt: TGTGCCAGCAGTTCTCAGGGGAATACGCAGTATTTT
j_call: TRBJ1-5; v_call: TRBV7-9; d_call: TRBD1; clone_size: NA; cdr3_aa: CASSYVGTGRNQPQHF; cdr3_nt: TGTGCCAGCAGTTACGTCGGGACAGGGAGAAATCAGCCCCAGCATTTT
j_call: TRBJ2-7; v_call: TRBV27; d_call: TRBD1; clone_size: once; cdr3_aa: CASSRTGGRYEQYF; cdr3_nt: TGTGCCAGCAGTCGAACAGGGGGAAGGTACGAGCAGTACTTC
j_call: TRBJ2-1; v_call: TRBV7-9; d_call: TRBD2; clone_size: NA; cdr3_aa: CASSAGGGGNEQFF; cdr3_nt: TGTGCCAGCAGCGCGGGGGGAGGCGGGAATGAGCAGTTCTTC
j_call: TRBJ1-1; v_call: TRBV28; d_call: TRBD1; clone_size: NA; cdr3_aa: CASRSDRGPNTEAFF; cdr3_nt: TGTGCCAGCAGGAGCGACAGGGGGCCGAACACTGAAGCTTTCTTT
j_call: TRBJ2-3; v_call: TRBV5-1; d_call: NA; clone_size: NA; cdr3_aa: CASGATPRGTDTQYF; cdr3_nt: TGCGCCAGTGGAGCTACGCCCCGGGGCACAGATACGCAGTATTTT
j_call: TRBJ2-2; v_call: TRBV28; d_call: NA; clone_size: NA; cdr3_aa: CASSPLDSSSNTGELFF; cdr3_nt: TGTGCCAGCAGCCCCCTCGACTCATCTTCGAACACCGGGGAGCTGTTTTTT